The present T cell receptor (beta chain) was sequenced within a study of blood T cell repertoires in COVID-19. About the study: PBMCs, B-cell-depleted T cells, or T cells were the source of the cDNA or gDNA that made up the material.

Sequencing used immunoSEQ multiplex PCR; TCRdb keeps in-frame clones, though not all of them. Among 200,000 to 250,000 clones listed, roughly 90% were seen once. The study recruited people aged about 18 to 95 years across about two dozen US areas. V dropped 5 bases and J dropped 0; count of bases not matched to a gene: 6. Germline V CDR1 and CDR2: MGHDK, SYGVNS. There are 15 residues in the CDR3. This receptor was obtained from a man aged 25 to 40 who had been exposed to COVID-19. The chain links TRBV25-1 to TRBJ1-1; TRBD1 matches at 7 bases. The material sequenced was PBMCs or T cells enriched from blood (not recorded which). Written as DNA, the CDR3 is TGTGCCAGCAGTCAAACCCAGGGGGTGAACACTGAAGCTTTCTTT. This gives the protein CASSQTQGVNTEAFF.